The rows below give T cell receptor beta chains drawn from one sample of a study of blood T cell repertoires in COVID-19. The assay was immunoSEQ multiplex PCR, and TCRdb's table has in-frame clones only and misses some. This sample has around 180,000 clones; less than 90% occur once, and the top ten carry approximately 24%. The sequencing sample was made of peripheral blood. The receptors here all came from a man in his 60s with acute or convalescent COVID-19. The CDR3 runs from the conserved cysteine through the conserved F or W. A D gene is named only where the DNA matches it firmly. Size tells how often a clone was seen (once, few, many) or the class of an expanded clone, and some rows leave it out.

abundance: -; d_gene: TRBD2; v_gene: TRBV6-4; j_gene: TRBJ2-1; CDR3nt: TGTGCCAGCAGTGACTCGCCGGGACTAGCGGGAGATGAGCAGTTCTTC; CDR3aa: CASSDSPGLAGDEQFF
abundance: -; d_gene: TRBD1; v_gene: TRBV4-3; j_gene: TRBJ1-2; CDR3nt: TGCGCCAGCAGCCAAGAACAGGGGGCTCGGTTTCGCTACACCTTC; CDR3aa: CASSQEQGARFRYTF
abundance: few; d_gene: -; v_gene: TRBV27; j_gene: TRBJ2-7; CDR3nt: TGTGCCAGCAGTTTAGGGTCCGGGACTCCCTCCTACGAGCAGTACTTC; CDR3aa: CASSLGSGTPSYEQYF
abundance: -; d_gene: TRBD1; v_gene: TRBV5-1; j_gene: TRBJ1-4; CDR3nt: TGCGCCAGCAGCTTGAGGACAGGCCTTAATGAAAAACTGTTTTTT; CDR3aa: CASSLRTGLNEKLFF
abundance: -; d_gene: -; v_gene: TRBV10-3; j_gene: TRBJ1-1; CDR3nt: TGTGCCATCAGTGTAGACAGCACTGAAGCTTTCTTT; CDR3aa: CAISVDSTEAFF
abundance: -; d_gene: -; v_gene: TRBV19; j_gene: TRBJ1-5; CDR3nt: TGTGCCAGTAGTATAGATTTGGCAGGGCATCAGCCCCAGCATTTT; CDR3aa: CASSIDLAGHQPQHF
abundance: -; d_gene: TRBD1; v_gene: TRBV4-3; j_gene: TRBJ1-2; CDR3nt: TGCGCCAGCAGCCAAGAGAGTGGGACAGATATAAACTATGGCTACACCTTC; CDR3aa: CASSQESGTDINYGYTF
abundance: -; d_gene: -; v_gene: TRBV25-1; j_gene: TRBJ2-1; CDR3nt: TGTGCCAGCAGTGCCGATGAGCAGTTCTTC; CDR3aa: CASSADEQFF
abundance: -; d_gene: -; v_gene: TRBV9; j_gene: TRBJ1-1; CDR3nt: TGTGCCAGCAGCGTAGTGGGGACACTGAACACTGAAGCTTTCTTT; CDR3aa: CASSVVGTLNTEAFF
abundance: -; d_gene: -; v_gene: TRBV7-9; j_gene: TRBJ2-1; CDR3nt: TGTGCCAGCGGGTTGGGACATTCGAACAATGAGCAGTTCTTC; CDR3aa: CASGLGHSNNEQFF
abundance: -; d_gene: -; v_gene: TRBV3-1/TRBV3-2; j_gene: TRBJ2-1; CDR3nt: TGTGCCAGCAGCCAAGAGCGGCCCTTAGCCTACAATGAGCAGTTCTTC; CDR3aa: CASSQERPLAYNEQFF
abundance: -; d_gene: TRBD2; v_gene: TRBV5-1; j_gene: TRBJ2-2; CDR3nt: TGCGCCAGCTACGGGCGGGGGGGCCTTAGCGCCGGGGAGCTGTTTTTT; CDR3aa: CASYGRGGLSAGELFF
abundance: -; d_gene: -; v_gene: TRBV30; j_gene: TRBJ2-1; CDR3nt: TGTGCCTGGAGTTGGGGGGTTTACAATGAGCAGTTCTTC; CDR3aa: CAWSWGVYNEQFF
abundance: -; d_gene: -; v_gene: TRBV11-3; j_gene: TRBJ2-7; CDR3nt: TGTGCCAGCAGCCCCAGGGGCGGTTTCTACGAGCAGTACTTC; CDR3aa: CASSPRGGFYEQYF
abundance: -; d_gene: -; v_gene: TRBV10-1; j_gene: TRBJ2-5; CDR3nt: TGCGCCAGCAGTGAGTCTCCTTCGGGGACCCAGTACTTC; CDR3aa: CASSESPSGTQYF
abundance: -; d_gene: TRBD2; v_gene: TRBV9; j_gene: TRBJ2-3; CDR3nt: TGTGCCAGCAGCCCCCGGGGTAGCGGGGGGGTAGGAGATACGCAGTATTTT; CDR3aa: CASSPRGSGGVGDTQYF
abundance: few; d_gene: TRBD2; v_gene: TRBV4-1; j_gene: TRBJ2-3; CDR3nt: TGCGCCAGCAGCGCGGGAGCTAGCACAGATACGCAGTATTTT; CDR3aa: CASSAGASTDTQYF
abundance: -; d_gene: TRBD1; v_gene: TRBV3-1/TRBV3-2; j_gene: TRBJ2-3; CDR3nt: TGTGCCAGCAGCTTGGACAGGCGGGGCACAGATACGCAGTATTTT; CDR3aa: CASSLDRRGTDTQYF
abundance: -; d_gene: -; v_gene: TRBV6-4; j_gene: TRBJ1-5; CDR3nt: TGTGCCAGCAGTGCCAGGGTGGGTCAGCCCCAGCATTTT; CDR3aa: CASSARVGQPQHF
abundance: -; d_gene: TRBD2; v_gene: TRBV19; j_gene: TRBJ2-5; CDR3nt: TGTGCCAGTACCCCTACGGGGAGGGAGGAGACCCAGTACTTC; CDR3aa: CASTPTGREETQYF
abundance: -; d_gene: -; v_gene: TRBV10-3; j_gene: TRBJ1-1; CDR3nt: TGTGCCATCAGTGGGGGGGACCTGAACACTGAAGCTTTCTTT; CDR3aa: CAISGGDLNTEAFF
abundance: -; d_gene: -; v_gene: TRBV12-3/TRBV12-4; j_gene: TRBJ2-1; CDR3nt: TGTGCCAGCAGTTTACAAAACAATGAGCAGTTCTTC; CDR3aa: CASSLQNNEQFF
abundance: -; d_gene: -; v_gene: TRBV3-1/TRBV3-2; j_gene: TRBJ1-6; CDR3nt: TGTGCCAGCAGCATACGACAGAGAAATTCACCCCTCCACTTT; CDR3aa: CASSIRQRNSPLHF
abundance: -; d_gene: TRBD1; v_gene: TRBV20-1; j_gene: TRBJ1-2; CDR3nt: TGCAGTGCTAGTCGACAGGGGGATGGCTACACCTTC; CDR3aa: CSASRQGDGYTF
abundance: -; d_gene: TRBD1; v_gene: TRBV5-6; j_gene: TRBJ1-5; CDR3nt: TGTGCCAGCAGCGTAGGACAGGGGGCCTATCAGCCCCAGCATTTT; CDR3aa: CASSVGQGAYQPQHF
abundance: -; d_gene: -; v_gene: TRBV4-2; j_gene: TRBJ1-5; CDR3nt: TGTGCCAGCAGCCAAGATTCGGGAGGGGATCAGCCCCAGCATTTT; CDR3aa: CASSQDSGGDQPQHF
abundance: -; d_gene: TRBD1; v_gene: TRBV11-2; j_gene: TRBJ2-1; CDR3nt: TGTGCCAGCAGCGTCACAGGGGGCGGTTATGAGCAGTTCTTC; CDR3aa: CASSVTGGGYEQFF
abundance: -; d_gene: TRBD1; v_gene: TRBV28; j_gene: TRBJ1-5; CDR3nt: TGTGCCAGCAGTTCCGGACAGGGAAATCAGCCCCAGCATTTT; CDR3aa: CASSSGQGNQPQHF
abundance: -; d_gene: -; v_gene: TRBV24-1; j_gene: TRBJ1-5; CDR3nt: TGTGCCACCAGTGATTCGGGCAGGGCTAGCAATCAGCCCCAGCATTTT; CDR3aa: CATSDSGRASNQPQHF
abundance: once; d_gene: -; v_gene: TRBV5-8; j_gene: TRBJ2-2; CDR3nt: TGTGCCAGCAGGCGGGCCCGGGTGGCCGGGGAGCTGTTTTTT; CDR3aa: CASRRARVAGELFF
abundance: -; d_gene: -; v_gene: TRBV4-1; j_gene: TRBJ1-1; CDR3nt: TGCGCCAGCAGCCAAGATACCCTGAGCACTGAAGCTTTCTTT; CDR3aa: CASSQDTLSTEAFF
abundance: -; d_gene: TRBD2; v_gene: TRBV27; j_gene: TRBJ2-2; CDR3nt: TGTGCCAGCAGTTTATCCGCGGCTAGCGGGAGGGCCGGGGAGCTGTTTTTT; CDR3aa: CASSLSAASGRAGELFF
abundance: -; d_gene: -; v_gene: TRBV7-2; j_gene: TRBJ1-5; CDR3nt: TGTGCCAGCAGCCCAGGCCTCCCGGGGCAGCCCCAGCATTTT; CDR3aa: CASSPGLPGQPQHF
abundance: -; d_gene: -; v_gene: TRBV20-1; j_gene: TRBJ1-1; CDR3nt: TGCAGTGCGGGAGACCCGGCTTTCTTT; CDR3aa: CSAGDPAFF
abundance: -; d_gene: TRBD1; v_gene: TRBV6-5; j_gene: TRBJ1-6; CDR3nt: TGTGCCAGCGGACAGGGGAATTCACCCCTCCACTTT; CDR3aa: CASGQGNSPLHF
abundance: -; d_gene: TRBD1; v_gene: TRBV19; j_gene: TRBJ2-7; CDR3nt: TGTGCCAGTAGTATTCGGACAGGGAGCGAGCAGTACTTC; CDR3aa: CASSIRTGSEQYF
abundance: few; d_gene: TRBD1; v_gene: TRBV6-4; j_gene: TRBJ1-6; CDR3nt: TGTGCCAGCAGCCTCGGGACAGGGGGAAATTCACCCCTCCACTTT; CDR3aa: CASSLGTGGNSPLHF
abundance: -; d_gene: -; v_gene: TRBV19; j_gene: TRBJ2-5; CDR3nt: TGTGCCAGTAGTATAGATCGCCACTCGCAAGAGACCCAGTACTTC; CDR3aa: CASSIDRHSQETQYF
abundance: -; d_gene: -; v_gene: TRBV15; j_gene: TRBJ2-5; CDR3nt: TGTGCCACCAGCAGAGCTGGCGGGGCAAAGACCCAGTACTTC; CDR3aa: CATSRAGGAKTQYF
abundance: -; d_gene: -; v_gene: TRBV5-1; j_gene: TRBJ2-2; CDR3nt: TGCGCCAGCAGCTTCGGGGAGTCCGGGGAGCTGTTTTTT; CDR3aa: CASSFGESGELFF
abundance: -; d_gene: TRBD2; v_gene: TRBV11-3; j_gene: TRBJ2-7; CDR3nt: TGTGCCAGCAGCTTCCGGCTAGCGGGAGGAGCCAGCTCCTACGAGCAGTACTTC; CDR3aa: CASSFRLAGGASSYEQYF
abundance: -; d_gene: -; v_gene: TRBV9; j_gene: TRBJ2-5; CDR3nt: TGTGCCAGCAGCCCTAGATACGAAGATCAAGAGACCCAGTACTTC; CDR3aa: CASSPRYEDQETQYF
abundance: -; d_gene: -; v_gene: TRBV19; j_gene: TRBJ1-2; CDR3nt: TGTGCCAGCGGGGTCGGAGCTAACTATGGCTACACCTTC; CDR3aa: CASGVGANYGYTF
abundance: -; d_gene: -; v_gene: TRBV29-1; j_gene: TRBJ2-5; CDR3nt: TGCAGCGTTGAAGATGGCGGAGCGGAGAGAGGGGAGACCCAGTACTTC; CDR3aa: CSVEDGGAERGETQYF
abundance: few; d_gene: -; v_gene: TRBV5-1; j_gene: TRBJ1-1; CDR3nt: TGCGCCAGCAGCTTGGCGACAGCGAACACTGAAGCTTTCTTT; CDR3aa: CASSLATANTEAFF
abundance: -; d_gene: -; v_gene: TRBV12-3/TRBV12-4; j_gene: TRBJ2-5; CDR3nt: TGTGCCAGCAGCAATGACAGACAAGAGACCCAGTACTTC; CDR3aa: CASSNDRQETQYF
abundance: -; d_gene: -; v_gene: TRBV21-1; j_gene: TRBJ2-1; CDR3nt: TGTGCCAGCAGCGCCTGCGACCCTAGCGGAGGGGTCTACAATGAGCAGTTCTTC; CDR3aa: CASSACDPSGGVYNEQFF
abundance: -; d_gene: -; v_gene: TRBV9; j_gene: TRBJ2-5; CDR3nt: TGTGCCAGCAGACCCCTAGGGACTGCCGGAACTCAAGAGACCCAGTACTTC; CDR3aa: CASRPLGTAGTQETQYF
abundance: -; d_gene: -; v_gene: TRBV5-8; j_gene: TRBJ1-2; CDR3nt: TGTGCCAGCAGCTTGTCGTCCTATGGCTACACCTTC; CDR3aa: CASSLSSYGYTF
abundance: -; d_gene: -; v_gene: TRBV7-9; j_gene: TRBJ1-2; CDR3nt: TGTGCCAGCAGCTCCCTCGGGGGGTATGAAAACTATGGCTACACCTTC; CDR3aa: CASSSLGGYENYGYTF
abundance: -; d_gene: -; v_gene: TRBV6-2/TRBV6-3; j_gene: TRBJ1-4; CDR3nt: TGTGCCAGCAGTTCCGATCAGCGACGTAATGAAAAACTGTTTTTT; CDR3aa: CASSSDQRRNEKLFF
abundance: -; d_gene: TRBD2; v_gene: TRBV6-5; j_gene: TRBJ2-1; CDR3nt: TGTGCCAGCAGGAAGACTAGCCTGAGTGAGCAGTTCTTC; CDR3aa: CASRKTSLSEQFF
abundance: -; d_gene: -; v_gene: TRBV11-3; j_gene: TRBJ1-6; CDR3nt: TGTGCCAGCAGCTCCGTTGGGGGGATCCGTTCACCCCTCCACTTT; CDR3aa: CASSSVGGIRSPLHF
abundance: -; d_gene: TRBD1; v_gene: TRBV9; j_gene: TRBJ1-2; CDR3nt: TGTGCCAGCAGCCCAAGATTAGGGACAGGGCGAGGCTACACCTTC; CDR3aa: CASSPRLGTGRGYTF
abundance: -; d_gene: -; v_gene: TRBV2; j_gene: TRBJ1-5; CDR3nt: TGTGCCAGCAGTGAGACTGACCTTAGCAATCAGCCCCAGCATTTT; CDR3aa: CASSETDLSNQPQHF
abundance: -; d_gene: -; v_gene: TRBV27; j_gene: TRBJ2-3; CDR3nt: TGTGCCAGCAGTTTACTCGGCACAGATACGCAGTATTTT; CDR3aa: CASSLLGTDTQYF
abundance: -; d_gene: -; v_gene: TRBV5-4; j_gene: TRBJ2-7; CDR3nt: TGTGCCAGTTCGACTCAAAGCGCGTACGAGCAGTACTTC; CDR3aa: CASSTQSAYEQYF
abundance: -; d_gene: TRBD1; v_gene: TRBV5-8; j_gene: TRBJ2-5; CDR3nt: TGTGCCAGCAGTTTGGGGGACAGGGGCGGGCAAGAGACCCAGTACTTC; CDR3aa: CASSLGDRGGQETQYF
abundance: few; d_gene: -; v_gene: TRBV5-1; j_gene: TRBJ1-2; CDR3nt: TGCGCCAGCAGCCCACAGGCTTCGGACTATGGCTACACCTTC; CDR3aa: CASSPQASDYGYTF